The 5 T cell receptor beta chains below were found in one sample sequenced in a study of OX40 agonist ivuxolimab in advanced cancers. The protocol was immunoSEQ multiplex PCR, while the TCRdb copy is restricted to in-frame clones and leaves out a portion. The data contain about 60,000 clones, around 83% of them singletons. Sample: CD4+ or CD8+ T cells sorted from blood, taken in a trial of the OX40 agonist ivuxolimab. The source of these receptors is an adult with an advanced solid tumor such as melanoma, head and neck, liver or kidney cancer.

This clone was seen more than once but under ten times. The chain joins TRBV28 to TRBJ2-1; TRBD2 aligns across 8 bases. After removal of 2 bases from V and 12 bases from J, the junction contained 12 bases not matched to a gene. This CDR3 spans 15 amino acids. Germline V gene sequence: CDR1 MDHEN, CDR2 SYDVKM. The CDR3 DNA reads as TGTGCCAGCAGTTTAAGTAGCGGGGATCTCGGGGGGCAGTTCTTC. Encoded protein: CASSLSSGDLGGQFF.

The rearrangement uses TRBV19 and TRBJ1-5; D is unclear. CDR1 LNHDA and CDR2 SQIVND come from the germline V gene (reference sequence). The CDR3 runs to 13 residues. V lost 0 bases and J lost 4, with 4 bases in between. The CDR3 region has the DNA TGTGCCAGTAGTATAGACGAAAATCAGCCCCAGCATTTT. It specifies CASSIDENQPQHF. Using reference TRBV19 and TRBJ1-5 for the parts outside the CDR3, the full variable domain is DGGITQSPKYLFRKEGQNVTLSCEQNLNHDAMYWYRQDPGQGLRLIYYSQIVNDFQKGDIAEGYSVSREKKESFPLTVTSAQKNPTAFYLCASSIDENQPQHFGDGTRLSIL.

This rearrangement joins TRBV7-6 to TRBJ2-1; 7 positions agree with TRBD1. This CDR3 region has 15 residues. Germline loops: CDR1 SGHVS, CDR2 FNYEAQ. With V trimmed by 0 bases and J by 9 bases, 8 bases remained unmatched. This CDR3 reads CASSLADQGVAEQFF. CDR3 DNA sequence: TGTGCCAGCAGCTTAGCCGACCAGGGGGTTGCTGAGCAGTTCTTC.

The rearrangement joins TRBV28 to TRBJ1-1; 8 bases agree with TRBD1. Germline assignment: CDR1 MDHEN and CDR2 SYDVKM. This CDR3 region has 14 residues. J gave up 2 bases and V 5 bases, and 4 bases lay outside the gene matches. CDR3: CASSQGTGNTEAFF. The CDR3 DNA sequence: TGTGCCAGCAGTCAGGGGACAGGCAACACTGAAGCTTTCTTT.

The chain couples TRBV9 to TRBJ2-5, with unresolved D. With 5 bases removed from V and 6 bases from J, the gap between germline ends came to 20 bases. The CDR3 is made up of 15 amino acids. The germline CDR1 and CDR2 sequences are SGDLS and YYNGEE. This CDR3 is CASRLGYFIGKTQYF. CDR3 in DNA: TGTGCCAGCAGGTTAGGATACTTCATAGGGAAGACCCAGTACTTC.